A selection of T cell receptor beta chains follows, all from one sample in a study of shared clonotypes between healthy human individuals. Sequenced by immunoSEQ multiplex PCR; TCRdb stores in-frame clones only, minus some. This sample carries around 1 million clones, about 80% of them seen once, and the ten largest clones take over 1.3%. Sample: memory CD4+ T cells sorted from blood. These receptors were collected from a man in his late teens or twenties in good health. Each CDR3 is given with its conserved first and last residue. Each record gives: clone size, V gene, J gene, D gene, CDR3 protein, CDR3 DNA. The D gene is left open where the match is weak. Size is stated for part of the rows, as once, few or many counts, or as a class when the clone is expanded.

>NA|TRBV29-1|TRBJ2-5|NA
CSFNQETQYF
TGCAGCTTCAACCAAGAGACCCAGTACTTC
>NA|TRBV10-3|TRBJ2-3|TRBD2
CAISVAGGLTDTQYF
TGTGCCATCAGTGTAGCGGGAGGGCTGACAGATACGCAGTATTTT
>NA|TRBV19|TRBJ1-1|NA
CASGGILNTEAFF
TGTGCCAGCGGGGGCATATTGAACACTGAAGCTTTCTTT
>NA|TRBV5-6|TRBJ1-2|TRBD1
CASSLRGSGGSYGYTF
TGTGCCAGCAGCTTGAGGGGCTCAGGGGGAAGCTATGGCTACACCTTC
>NA|TRBV4-2|TRBJ1-3|NA
CASSQLRSGGSGNTIYF
TGTGCCAGCAGCCAACTTCGTTCCGGGGGATCTGGAAACACCATATATTTT
>few|TRBV2|TRBJ2-7|TRBD2
CASKFVRSGGEQYF
TGTGCCAGCAAATTCGTACGTTCGGGAGGGGAGCAGTACTTC
>NA|TRBV18|TRBJ2-1|TRBD1
CASSFSQGDNEQFF
TGTGCCAGCTCATTTTCACAGGGGGACAATGAGCAGTTCTTC
>once|TRBV30|TRBJ1-3|NA
CAWSLMRPQAGNTIYF
TGTGCCTGGAGTTTAATGCGGCCGCAGGCTGGAAACACCATATATTTT
>NA|TRBV4-3|TRBJ2-7|TRBD2
CASSQGGKAYEQYF
TGCGCCAGCAGCCAGGGAGGGAAGGCCTACGAGCAGTACTTC
>NA|TRBV30|TRBJ2-3|NA
CAWSSGADTQYF
TGTGCCTGGAGTAGCGGCGCAGATACGCAGTATTTT
>NA|TRBV29-1|TRBJ2-3|NA
CSSGGDTQYF
TGCAGCTCTGGGGGAGATACGCAGTATTTT
>NA|TRBV5-1|TRBJ2-7|TRBD1
CASSLGTGGEQYF
TGCGCCAGCAGCTTGGGGACAGGGGGCGAGCAGTACTTC
>NA|TRBV29-1|TRBJ2-7|NA
CSSRTLYGEQYF
TGCAGCTCAAGGACTCTCTATGGCGAGCAGTACTTC
>NA|TRBV4-1|TRBJ1-6|NA
CASSQDPPSSYNSPLHF
TGCGCCAGCAGCCAAGATCCCCCGAGCTCCTATAATTCACCCCTCCACTTT
>NA|TRBV9|TRBJ2-5|TRBD2
CASSGGLAGVQETQYF
TGTGCCAGCAGCGGTGGACTAGCGGGAGTCCAAGAGACCCAGTACTTC
>NA|TRBV5-8|TRBJ2-3|TRBD2
CASSSAGGPGDTQYF
TGTGCCAGCAGCTCGGCGGGGGGGCCTGGAGATACGCAGTATTTT
>few|TRBV2|TRBJ1-6|TRBD1
CASSLLRQGLTDSPLHF
TGTGCCAGCAGTCTACTTAGACAGGGGTTAACGGATTCACCCCTCCACTTT
>NA|TRBV27|TRBJ1-1|NA
CASSPAGNTEAFF
TGTGCCAGCAGTCCGGCCGGAAACACTGAAGCTTTCTTT
>NA|TRBV7-9|TRBJ2-5|TRBD2
CASSSSQGGETQYF
TGTGCCAGCAGCTCGTCCCAGGGAGGGGAGACCCAGTACTTC
>NA|TRBV7-2|TRBJ2-2|TRBD1
CASSLTGSGPGELFF
TGTGCCAGCAGCCTGACAGGGAGTGGTCCCGGGGAGCTGTTTTTT
>few|TRBV7-2|TRBJ1-1|TRBD1
CASSRRDRVLFF
TGTGCCAGCAGCCGCCGGGACAGGGTTCTTTTCTTT
>NA|TRBV5-6|TRBJ2-5|TRBD2
CASSSTGTSVFETQYF
TGTGCCAGCAGCTCCACCGGGACTAGCGTATTCGAGACCCAGTACTTC
>NA|TRBV7-8|TRBJ2-1|TRBD2
CASSRPPGLDSYNEQFF
TGTGCCAGCAGCCGCCCCCCCGGACTAGACTCCTACAATGAGCAGTTCTTC
>NA|TRBV4-3|TRBJ1-2|NA
CASSQEVGFTLSYGYTF
TGCGCCAGCAGCCAAGAGGTCGGCTTCACCCTTAGTTATGGCTACACCTTC
>NA|TRBV19|TRBJ2-1|NA
CASSTSGTRNEQFF
TGTGCCAGTAGTACTTCCGGGACCAGGAATGAGCAGTTCTTC
>NA|TRBV16|TRBJ2-7|NA
CASSQSRGTYEQYF
TGTGCCAGCAGCCAATCAAGGGGTACCTACGAGCAGTACTTC
>once|TRBV7-2|TRBJ1-6|TRBD1
CASSAAGGLNSPLHF
TGTGCCAGCAGCGCAGCAGGGGGACTAAATTCACCCCTCCACTTT
>NA|TRBV7-2|TRBJ2-3|TRBD2
CASSLGPLSGRRDTQYF
TGTGCCAGCAGCTTAGGACCGCTTAGCGGGAGAAGGGATACGCAGTATTTT
>NA|TRBV5-6|TRBJ1-2|NA
CASSLRGGSNYGYTF
TGTGCCAGCAGCCTACGAGGAGGGTCAAACTATGGCTACACCTTC
>NA|TRBV4-1|TRBJ1-5|TRBD1
CASSRGTGGFQPQHF
TGCGCCAGCAGCCGCGGGACAGGGGGTTTTCAGCCCCAGCATTTT
>NA|TRBV5-4|TRBJ2-5|NA
CASSLAAQGETQYF
TGTGCCAGCAGCTTGGCGGCACAGGGAGAGACCCAGTACTTC
>NA|TRBV5-1|TRBJ1-2|TRBD1
CASSLGQGNKGYTF
TGCGCCAGCAGCTTAGGACAGGGGAACAAAGGCTACACCTTC
>NA|TRBV13|TRBJ1-1|NA
CASSLGDTRNTEAFF
TGTGCCAGCAGCTTAGGCGACACAAGGAACACTGAAGCTTTCTTT
>NA|TRBV4-3|TRBJ1-4|NA
CASSQGRRLNEKLFF
TGCGCCAGCAGCCAAGGGAGACGGCTAAATGAAAAACTGTTTTTT
>NA|TRBV19|TRBJ1-5|NA
CASTPGGGSNQPQHF
TGTGCCAGTACCCCCGGGGGGGGGAGCAATCAGCCCCAGCATTTT
>few|TRBV27|TRBJ2-7|NA
CASSSSYEQYF
TGTGCCAGCAGTTCCTCCTACGAGCAGTACTTC
>NA|TRBV5-1|TRBJ1-4|NA
CASSSGVLGEKLFF
TGCGCCAGCAGCTCAGGGGTTTTAGGCGAAAAACTGTTTTTT
>NA|TRBV7-9|TRBJ2-4|NA
CASSLVRDGDIQYF
TGTGCCAGCAGCTTAGTGCGAGATGGGGACATTCAGTACTTC
>NA|TRBV7-9|TRBJ1-3|NA
CASSPNGNTIYF
TGTGCCAGCAGCCCGAATGGAAACACCATATATTTT
>NA|TRBV5-6|TRBJ1-6|NA
CASSFRQGYDSPLHF
TGTGCCAGCAGCTTTCGCCAGGGTTATGATTCACCCCTCCACTTT
>NA|TRBV29-1|TRBJ2-5|TRBD2
CSAGGTSGKETQYF
TGCAGCGCGGGGGGGACTAGCGGAAAAGAGACCCAGTACTTC
>NA|TRBV29-1|TRBJ1-1|NA
CSVGRGLNTEAFF
TGCAGCGTAGGCAGAGGCTTGAACACTGAAGCTTTCTTT
>once|TRBV19|TRBJ2-1|TRBD1
CASRRGTDAGEQFF
TGTGCCAGTAGGAGGGGGACAGATGCCGGCGAGCAGTTCTTC
>NA|TRBV6-1|TRBJ1-2|TRBD1
CASSAGTGGGYGYTF
TGTGCCAGCAGTGCGGGGACAGGGGGCGGCTATGGCTACACCTTC
>NA|TRBV4-1|TRBJ2-4|NA
CASSRTEGGGSGNIQYF
TGCGCCAGCAGCCGGACGGAGGGGGGAGGTAGTGGAAACATTCAGTACTTC
>NA|TRBV5-1|TRBJ2-7|NA
CASSLVTGTTVGEQYF
TGCGCCAGCAGCTTGGTCACCGGGACAACAGTGGGAGAGCAGTACTTC
>once|TRBV7-2|TRBJ2-1|NA
CASSSSGASYNEQFF
TGTGCCAGCAGCTCCTCAGGGGCCTCCTACAATGAGCAGTTCTTC
>NA|TRBV6-4|TRBJ2-2|TRBD1
CASRGQGEAGELFF
TGTGCCAGCAGGGGACAGGGTGAAGCCGGGGAGCTGTTTTTT
>few|TRBV10-1|TRBJ1-5|NA
CASSESGNQPQHF
TGCGCCAGCAGTGAGTCGGGCAATCAGCCCCAGCATTTT
>NA|TRBV10-3|TRBJ2-7|NA
CAISDRDGSYEQYF
TGTGCCATCAGTGACCGGGACGGCTCCTACGAGCAGTACTTC
>NA|TRBV2|TRBJ2-5|TRBD1
CASSGTGFQETQYF
TGTGCCAGTTCCGGGACAGGTTTTCAAGAGACCCAGTACTTC
>NA|TRBV9|TRBJ2-2|NA
CASSVGDRGRTGELFF
TGTGCCAGCAGCGTAGGAGACCGAGGGAGGACCGGGGAGCTGTTTTTT